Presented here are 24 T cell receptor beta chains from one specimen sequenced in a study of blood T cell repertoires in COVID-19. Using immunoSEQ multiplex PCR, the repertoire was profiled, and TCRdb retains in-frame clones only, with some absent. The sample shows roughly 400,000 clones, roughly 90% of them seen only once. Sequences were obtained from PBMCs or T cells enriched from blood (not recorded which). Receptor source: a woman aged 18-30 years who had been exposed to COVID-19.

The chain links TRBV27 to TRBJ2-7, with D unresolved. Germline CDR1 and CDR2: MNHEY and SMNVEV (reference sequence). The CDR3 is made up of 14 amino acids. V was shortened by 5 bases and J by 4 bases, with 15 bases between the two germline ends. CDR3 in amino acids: CASSTRGTKYEQYF. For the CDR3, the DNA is TGTGCCAGCAGTACCCGTGGCACAAAATACGAGCAGTACTTC.

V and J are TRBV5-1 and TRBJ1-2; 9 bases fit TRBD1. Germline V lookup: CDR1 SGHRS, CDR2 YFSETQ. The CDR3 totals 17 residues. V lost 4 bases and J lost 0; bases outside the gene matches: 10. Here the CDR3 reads CASSITGTGNSNYGYTF. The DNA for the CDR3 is TGCGCCAGCAGCATTACCGGGACAGGGAATTCTAACTATGGCTACACCTTC.

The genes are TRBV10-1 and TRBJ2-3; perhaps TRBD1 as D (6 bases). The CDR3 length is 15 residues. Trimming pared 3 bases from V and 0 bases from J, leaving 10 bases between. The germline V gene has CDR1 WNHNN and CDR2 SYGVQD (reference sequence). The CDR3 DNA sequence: TGCGCCAGCAGTGATGGACAGACTAGCACAGATACGCAGTATTTT. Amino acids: CASSDGQTSTDTQYF.

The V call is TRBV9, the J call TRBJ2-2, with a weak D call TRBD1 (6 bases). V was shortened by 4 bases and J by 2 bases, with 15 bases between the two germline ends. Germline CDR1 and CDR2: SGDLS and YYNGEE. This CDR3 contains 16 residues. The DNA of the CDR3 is TGTGCCAGCAGCCCCCGACAGGTTATCAACACCGGGGAGCTGTTTTTT. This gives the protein CASSPRQVINTGELFF. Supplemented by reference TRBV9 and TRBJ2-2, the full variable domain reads DSGVTQTPKHLITATGQRVTLRCSPRSGDLSVYWYQQSLDQGLQFLIQYYNGEERAKGNILERFSAQQFPDLHSELNLSSLELGDSALYFCASSPRQVINTGELFFGEGSRLTVL.

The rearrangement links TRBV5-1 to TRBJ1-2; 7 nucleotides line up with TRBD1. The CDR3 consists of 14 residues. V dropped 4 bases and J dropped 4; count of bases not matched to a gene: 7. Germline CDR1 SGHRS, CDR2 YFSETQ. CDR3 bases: TGCGCCAGCAGCCTGGGACAGAGCTTCTATGGCTACACCTTC. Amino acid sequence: CASSLGQSFYGYTF.

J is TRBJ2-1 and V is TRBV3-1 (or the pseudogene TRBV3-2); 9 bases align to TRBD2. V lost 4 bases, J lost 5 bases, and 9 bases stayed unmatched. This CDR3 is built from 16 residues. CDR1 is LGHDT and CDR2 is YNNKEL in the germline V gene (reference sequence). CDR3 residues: CASSPLGAGGDNEQFF. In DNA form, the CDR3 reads TGTGCCAGCAGCCCTCTTGGGGCGGGGGGGGACAATGAGCAGTTCTTC.

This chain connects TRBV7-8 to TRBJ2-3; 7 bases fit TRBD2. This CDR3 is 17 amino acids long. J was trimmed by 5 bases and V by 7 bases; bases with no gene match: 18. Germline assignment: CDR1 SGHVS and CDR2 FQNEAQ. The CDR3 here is CASIWGPGGRIRDTQYF. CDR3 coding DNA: TGTGCCAGCATCTGGGGTCCCGGCGGGAGAATAAGAGATACGCAGTATTTT.

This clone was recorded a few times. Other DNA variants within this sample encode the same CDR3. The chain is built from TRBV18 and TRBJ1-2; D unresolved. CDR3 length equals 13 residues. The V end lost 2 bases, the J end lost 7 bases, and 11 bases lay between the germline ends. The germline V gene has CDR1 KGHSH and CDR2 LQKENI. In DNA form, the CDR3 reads TGTGCCAGCTCACCAGGACCGGGAGGTGGCTACACCTTC. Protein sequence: CASSPGPGGGYTF.

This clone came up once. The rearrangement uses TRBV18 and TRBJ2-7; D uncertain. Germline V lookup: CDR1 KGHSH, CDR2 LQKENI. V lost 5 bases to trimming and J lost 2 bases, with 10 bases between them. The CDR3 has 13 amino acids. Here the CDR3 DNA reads TGTGCCAGCTCAGCGAGCGAGACCTACGAGCAGTACTTC. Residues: CASSASETYEQYF.

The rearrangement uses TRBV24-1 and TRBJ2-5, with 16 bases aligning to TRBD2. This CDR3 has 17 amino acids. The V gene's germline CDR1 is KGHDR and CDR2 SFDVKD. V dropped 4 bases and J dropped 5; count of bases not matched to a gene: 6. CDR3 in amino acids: CATSDPGLAGGPETQYF. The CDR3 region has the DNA TGTGCCACCAGTGACCCGGGACTAGCGGGAGGGCCTGAGACCCAGTACTTC.

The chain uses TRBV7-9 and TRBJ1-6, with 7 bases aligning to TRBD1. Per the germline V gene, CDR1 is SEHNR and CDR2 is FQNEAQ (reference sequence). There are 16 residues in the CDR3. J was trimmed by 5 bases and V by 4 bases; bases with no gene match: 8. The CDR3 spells CASSSPSGQHNSPLHF. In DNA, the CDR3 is TGTGCCAGCAGCTCACCTTCGGGACAGCATAATTCACCCCTCCACTTT.

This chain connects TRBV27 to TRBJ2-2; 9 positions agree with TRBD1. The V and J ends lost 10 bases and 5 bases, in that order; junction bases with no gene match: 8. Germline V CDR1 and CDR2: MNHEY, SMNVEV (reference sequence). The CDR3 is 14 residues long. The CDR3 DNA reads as TGTGCCATCTCCGGGACAGGGAGGACCGGGGAGCTGTTTTTT. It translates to CAISGTGRTGELFF.

The CDR3 DNA reads TGTGCCAGCAGCGTAGGTGGAGGCGGTGATAGCAATCAGCCCCAGCATTTT. It is translated as CASSVGGGGDSNQPQHF. V usage is TRBV9 and J usage is TRBJ1-5; D call uncertain. Germline assignment: CDR1 SGDLS and CDR2 YYNGEE. The V gene lost 0 bases and the J gene lost 0 bases, with 13 bases spanning the gap. The CDR3 sequence is 17 residues long.

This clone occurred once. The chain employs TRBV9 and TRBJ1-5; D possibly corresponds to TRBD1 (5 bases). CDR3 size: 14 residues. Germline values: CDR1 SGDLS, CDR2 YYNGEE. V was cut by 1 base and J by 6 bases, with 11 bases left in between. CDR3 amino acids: CASSVQGEGQPQHF. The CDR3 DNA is TGTGCCAGCAGCGTACAGGGTGAAGGTCAGCCCCAGCATTTT.

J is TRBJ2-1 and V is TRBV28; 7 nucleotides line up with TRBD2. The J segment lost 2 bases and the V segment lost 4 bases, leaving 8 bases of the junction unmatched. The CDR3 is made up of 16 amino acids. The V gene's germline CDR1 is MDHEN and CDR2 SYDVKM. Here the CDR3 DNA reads TGTGCCAGCAGTTCCGTTTGGGGGAGGGCCTACAATGAGCAGTTCTTC. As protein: CASSSVWGRAYNEQFF.

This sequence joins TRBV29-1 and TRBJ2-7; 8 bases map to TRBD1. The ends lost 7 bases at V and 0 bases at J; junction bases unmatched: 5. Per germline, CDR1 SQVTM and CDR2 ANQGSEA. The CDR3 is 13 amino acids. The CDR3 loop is CSARDRRSYEQYF. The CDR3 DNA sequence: TGCAGCGCCAGGGACAGGCGCTCCTACGAGCAGTACTTC.

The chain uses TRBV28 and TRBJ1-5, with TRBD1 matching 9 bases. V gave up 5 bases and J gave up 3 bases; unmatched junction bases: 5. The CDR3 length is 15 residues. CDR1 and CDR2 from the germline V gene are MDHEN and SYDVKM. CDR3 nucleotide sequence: TGTGCCAGCAGTGGGGACAGGGTGATCAATCAGCCCCAGCATTTT. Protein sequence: CASSGDRVINQPQHF.

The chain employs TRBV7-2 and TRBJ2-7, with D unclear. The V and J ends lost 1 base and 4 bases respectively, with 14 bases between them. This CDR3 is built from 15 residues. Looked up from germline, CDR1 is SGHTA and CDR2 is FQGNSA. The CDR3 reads CASSLGRQVLYEQYF. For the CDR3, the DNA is TGTGCCAGCAGCTTAGGCCGGCAGGTGCTATACGAGCAGTACTTC.

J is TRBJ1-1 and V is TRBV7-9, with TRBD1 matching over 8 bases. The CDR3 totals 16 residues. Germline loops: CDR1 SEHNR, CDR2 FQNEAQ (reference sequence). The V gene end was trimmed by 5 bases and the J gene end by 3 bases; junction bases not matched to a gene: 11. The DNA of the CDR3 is TGTGCCAGCAGCCGTCCTCGAAACAGGGGGGACACTGAAGCTTTCTTT. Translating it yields CASSRPRNRGDTEAFF.

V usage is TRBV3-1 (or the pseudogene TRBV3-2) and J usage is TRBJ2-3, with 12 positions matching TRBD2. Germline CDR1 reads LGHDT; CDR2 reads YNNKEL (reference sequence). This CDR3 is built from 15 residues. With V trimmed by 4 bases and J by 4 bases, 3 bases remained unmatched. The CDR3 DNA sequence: TGTGCCAGCAGCCTCCGACTAGCGGGAGCAGATACGCAGTATTTT. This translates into CASSLRLAGADTQYF.

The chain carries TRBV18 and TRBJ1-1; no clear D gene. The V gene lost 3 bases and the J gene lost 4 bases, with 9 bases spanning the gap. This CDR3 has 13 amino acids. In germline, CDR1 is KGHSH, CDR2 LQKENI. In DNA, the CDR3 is TGTGCCAGCTCACCGTCCCTGAGCACTGAAGCTTTCTTT. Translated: CASSPSLSTEAFF.

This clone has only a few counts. CDR3 nucleotides: TGTGCCAGCAGCTTCCAGGGGACAGGGGCGGGGGAGCTGTTTTTT. The encoded protein is CASSFQGTGAGELFF. The chain uses TRBV11-3 and TRBJ2-2; 10 nucleotides match TRBD1. Trimming removed 3 bases from V and 8 bases from J; junction bases left unmatched: 6. The CDR3 covers 15 residues. Germline lookup yields CDR1 SGHNT and CDR2 YENEEA.

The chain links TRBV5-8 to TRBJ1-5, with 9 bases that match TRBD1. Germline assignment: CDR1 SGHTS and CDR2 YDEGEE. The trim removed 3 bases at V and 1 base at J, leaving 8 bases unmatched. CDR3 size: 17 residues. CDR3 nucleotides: TGTGCCAGCAGCTCGGGACAGGGCCGGTTGAGCAATCAGCCCCAGCATTTT. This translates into CASSSGQGRLSNQPQHF.

The CDR3: CATRHRDGNTIYF. The CDR3 DNA reads TGTGCCACCAGACACAGGGACGGAAACACCATATATTTT. The chain employs TRBV7-8 and TRBJ1-3; TRBD1 is a possible D gene (6 bases). Trimming stripped 10 bases from V and 4 bases from J, with 14 bases between. This CDR3 comprises 13 residues. Germline V gene lookup returns CDR1 SGHVS and CDR2 FQNEAQ.